A single sample is the source of the 32 T cell receptor beta chains below, sequenced in a study of metastatic and nonmetastatic thyroid tumors (dated by TCRdb to 2018 to 2020). Before undergoing thyroid surgery, none of the patients had been given any kind of treatment. To prepare the library, PCR was applied. These reads were obtained on an Illumina HiSeq 4000. TCRdb reprocessed the public reads (quality trimming at Q25 with fastp, clone calling with MiXCR) and kept in-frame beta chains. The sample table records about 93,000 clones; less than 10% of these occur just once. The ten biggest clones cover around 9.2% of the sample. Sequenced input: blood. The receptors originated from a female donor with papillary thyroid cancer or a benign thyroid nodule (not recorded which). Some clones in this sample may be carry-over from other donors' samples.

This clone was observed many times. The chain recombines TRBV20-1 with TRBJ2-7; D is uncertain. This CDR3 region has 13 residues. V shed 1 base and J shed 1 base, with 8 bases lying between them. CDR1 DFQATT and CDR2 SNEGSKA come from the germline V gene (reference sequence). The DNA of the CDR3 is TGCAGTGCTAGAGTTCGGCAGTCCTACGAGCAGTACTTC. It codes for CSARVRQSYEQYF.

This clone was seen many times. This chain joins TRBV6-5 and TRBJ1-2; 8 nucleotides align to TRBD1. V shed 0 bases, J shed 8 bases, and the junction held 5 bases outside the gene matches. Germline V gives CDR1 MNHEY, CDR2 SVGAGI. There are 14 residues in the CDR3. The CDR3, as DNA: TGTGCCAGCAGTTACTCCTTGGACAGGGACGGCTACACCTTC. Translated, it gives CASSYSLDRDGYTF.

As concerns this clone: A read error is possible here, since a much larger clone lies one base away. The same CDR3 can be traced to other DNA sequences in this sample. The CDR3: CSVARQGEGNTEAFF. CDR3 nucleotide sequence: TGCAGCGTTGCTAGACAGGGAGAAGGGAACACTGAAGCCTTCTTT. This sequence joins TRBV29-1 and TRBJ1-1; 7 nucleotides agree with TRBD1. This CDR3 has 15 amino acids. Germline lookup yields CDR1 SQVTM and CDR2 ANQGSEA.

This clone occurred many times. The chain joins TRBV6-1 to TRBJ1-1, with D uncertain. This CDR3 has 13 amino acids. V was pared by 3 bases and J by 4 bases, with 9 bases between. Germline loops: CDR1 MNHNS, CDR2 SASEGT. In DNA, the CDR3 is TGTGCCAGCAGTGATTGGGTGTCCACTGAAGCTTTCTTT. It yields the protein CASSDWVSTEAFF.

This clone was found many times. The chain links TRBV20-1 to TRBJ1-1, with D possibly being TRBD1 (5 bases). Germline loops: CDR1 DFQATT, CDR2 SNEGSKA (reference sequence). V was trimmed by 3 bases and J by 4 bases, leaving 12 bases between them. The CDR3 covers 13 residues. CDR3 residues: CSASAGRPTEAFF. CDR3 sequence (DNA): TGCAGTGCTAGCGCGGGGCGCCCCACTGAAGCTTTCTTT.

The CDR3 sequence: CSLALAVGYNEQFF. The CDR3 DNA sequence: TGCAGTCTAGCCCTAGCGGTAGGTTACAATGAGCAGTTCTTC. This rearrangement joins TRBV20-1 to TRBJ2-1; 7 bases align to TRBD2. The CDR3 has 14 amino acids. Looked up from germline, CDR1 is DFQATT and CDR2 is SNEGSKA (reference sequence). After removal of 8 bases from V and 4 bases from J, the junction contained 11 bases not matched to a gene.

Details on this clone: This may be a read error, as it is one base from a much larger clone. The rearrangement links TRBV24-1 to TRBJ2-1, with a tentative D call TRBD2 (7 bases). The CDR3 is 13 residues long. Germline CDR1 reads KGHDR; CDR2 reads SFDVKD. V dropped 5 bases and J dropped 14 bases, with 18 bases sitting between them. CDR3 protein: CATSALVGGRKFF. CDR3 nucleotide sequence: TGTGCCACCAGTGCTTTAGTGGGGGGGCGCAAGTTCTTC.

This clone was seen repeatedly, ten times or more. The chain carries TRBV7-8 and TRBJ1-4; D perhaps matches TRBD1 (6 bases). This CDR3 spans 18 amino acids. The germline gives CDR1 SGHVS, CDR2 FQNEAQ. Trimming removed 5 bases from V and 3 bases from J, with 22 bases in between. The DNA for the CDR3 is TGTGCCAGCAGCCAATCTAGGGACCAGACAGGCCCTAATGAAAAACTGTTTTTT. This codes for CASSQSRDQTGPNEKLFF. The whole variable domain, remainder taken from reference TRBV7-8 and TRBJ1-4, is GAGVSQSPRYKVAKRGQDVALRCDPISGHVSLFWYQQALGQGPEFLTYFQNEAQLDKSGLPSDRFFAERPEGSVSTLKIQRTQQEDSAVYLCASSQSRDQTGPNEKLFFGSGTQLSVL.

This clone was seen ten or more times. V is TRBV6-1 and J is TRBJ2-7; D perhaps matches TRBD1 (6 bases). V dropped 8 bases and J dropped 5 bases, with 10 bases sitting between them. Germline V gene sequence: CDR1 MNHNS, CDR2 SASEGT. The CDR3 consists of 11 residues. The CDR3 coding sequence is TGTGCCAGCGGACCAGGGGACGAGCAGTACTTC. It yields the protein CASGPGDEQYF.

This clone was recorded many times. This rearrangement joins TRBV7-2 to TRBJ2-7; TRBD2 matches at 8 bases. In germline, CDR1 is SGHTA, CDR2 FQGNSA. The junction had 6 bases not matched to a gene; V was cut back by 5 bases and J by 6 bases. The CDR3 is made up of 13 amino acids. In DNA form, the CDR3 reads TGTGCCAGCAGCCGTAGCGGGGCAGGCGAGCAGTACTTC. Protein product: CASSRSGAGEQYF.

This clone is medium-sized (0.01 to 0.1%) in the sample. A much larger clone is a single base away; this may be a read error. This chain joins TRBV6-1 and TRBJ2-5; 12 bases match TRBD2. CDR3 length: 15 amino acids. The V and J ends lost 3 bases and 5 bases, in that order; junction bases with no gene match: 4. Germline CDR1 is MNHNS and CDR2 is SASEGT. CDR3 sequence reads: CASSDASGGAETQYF. The CDR3 bases are TGTGCCAGCAGTGACGCTAGCGGGGGGGCCGAGACCCAGTACTTC.

This clone was counted ten times or more. The V call is TRBV20-1, the J call TRBJ1-5, with a tentative D call TRBD1 (5 bases). Germline V lookup: CDR1 DFQATT, CDR2 SNEGSKA (reference sequence). This CDR3 region has 16 residues. Trimming took 0 bases from V and 3 from J, leaving 15 bases between them. This chain's CDR3 is CSARDRRQRYNQPQHF. The CDR3 DNA sequence: TGCAGTGCTAGAGATCGGAGACAGCGTTACAATCAGCCCCAGCATTTT.

This clone was observed many times. The chain combines TRBV19 with TRBJ1-2, with D unclear. CDR3 length equals 12 residues. The V and J ends lost 3 bases and 8 bases respectively, with 10 bases between them. Germline CDR1 reads LNHDA; CDR2 reads SQIVND (reference sequence). As DNA, the CDR3 is TGTGCCAGTAGTATGGCGGTCGGGGGCTACACCTTC. It translates to CASSMAVGGYTF. Variable domain in full (rest from reference TRBV19 and TRBJ1-2): DGGITQSPKYLFRKEGQNVTLSCEQNLNHDAMYWYRQDPGQGLRLIYYSQIVNDFQKGDIAEGYSVSREKKESFPLTVTSAQKNPTAFYLCASSMAVGGYTFGSGTRLTVV.

The table lists this clone with many counts. The chain combines TRBV10-3 with TRBJ1-1; 9 bases are shared with TRBD1. The germline CDR1 and CDR2 sequences are ENHRY and SYGVKD. There are 16 residues in the CDR3. Trimming at V came to 2 bases and at J to 6 bases, leaving 10 bases not matched to a gene. The CDR3 protein is CAISEGQGTGRAEAFF. CDR3 in DNA: TGTGCCATCAGTGAGGGACAGGGGACGGGGCGGGCTGAAGCTTTCTTT.

This clone turned up a few times. This rearrangement joins TRBV24-1 to TRBJ1-2; 12 nucleotides line up with TRBD1. V shed 5 bases and J 4 bases; nucleotides not matched to a gene: 10. This CDR3 has 17 residues. Germline V gene data show CDR1 as KGHDR and CDR2 as SFDVKD. The CDR3 coding sequence is TGTGCCACCAGTGGCGGGACAGGGGGCACCGGTGGCTATGGCTACACCTTC. It codes for CATSGGTGGTGGYGYTF.

This clone has at least ten counts. The V gene is TRBV4-2, the J gene TRBJ2-7, with D unresolved. Germline loops: CDR1 LGHNA, CDR2 YNFKEQ. Trimming removed 0 bases from V and 4 bases from J, with 13 bases in between. CDR3 size: 15 residues. CDR3 nucleotide sequence: TGTGCCAGCAGCCAAGAGGCGACACGAGAATACGAGCAGTACTTC. It encodes CASSQEATREYEQYF.

This clone came up many times. The CDR3, as DNA: TGTGCCAGCAGTTTGGCAGGGAAAACTAATGAAAAACTGTTTTTT. The encoded protein is CASSLAGKTNEKLFF. The rearrangement joins TRBV12-3 or TRBV12-4 to TRBJ1-4; tentative D call: TRBD1 (5 bases). Trimming took off 3 bases at V and 1 base at J, with 9 bases between the two ends. The CDR3 extends over 15 amino acids.

The table lists this clone with a few counts. The chain uses TRBV29-1 and TRBJ2-1; no definite D call. The CDR3 covers 13 residues. The V gene lost 6 bases and the J gene lost 5 bases, with 14 bases spanning the gap. CDR1 and CDR2 from the germline V gene are SQVTM and ANQGSEA. The CDR3 loop reads CSVQETMDNEQFF. In DNA form, the CDR3 reads TGCAGCGTCCAGGAAACAATGGACAATGAGCAGTTCTTC.

J is TRBJ2-3 and V is TRBV20-1, with D possibly TRBD2 on 6 matching bases. V was pared by 6 bases and J by 0 bases, with 16 bases between. CDR1 and CDR2 (germline): DFQATT, SNEGSKA (reference sequence). The CDR3 extends over 15 amino acids. In DNA, the CDR3 is TGCAGTGCACCTATAGCGGTGTCTAGCACAGATACGCAGTATTTT. This gives the protein CSAPIAVSSTDTQYF.

This clone was seen repeatedly, ten times or more. The rearrangement joins TRBV14 to TRBJ2-2; perhaps TRBD1 as D (6 bases). Per the germline V gene, CDR1 is SGHDN and CDR2 is FVKESK. This CDR3 has 12 amino acids. V lost 8 bases to trimming and J lost 6 bases, with 10 bases between them. This CDR3 reads CASFAGAGELFF. CDR3 nucleotide sequence: TGTGCCAGCTTTGCAGGGGCCGGGGAGCTGTTTTTT.

This clone was seen repeatedly, ten times or more. The chain couples TRBV27 to TRBJ1-2; D unresolved. The CDR3 length is 15 residues. Between the trimmed V and J ends, which lost 2 bases and 3 bases, there was a span of 13 bases. Germline lookup yields CDR1 MNHEY and CDR2 SMNVEV (reference sequence). CDR3 sequence (DNA): TGTGCCAGCAGTTTAATGGCAGGAAATCACTATGGCTACACCTTC. Amino acid sequence: CASSLMAGNHYGYTF.

There are many counts of this clone. The chain is built from TRBV11-1 and TRBJ2-2, with D uncertain. Between the trimmed V and J ends, which lost 5 bases and 2 bases, there was a span of 6 bases. This CDR3 is 13 amino acids long. The germline V gene encodes CDR1 SGHAT and CDR2 FQDESV (reference sequence). CDR3 sequence (DNA): TGTGCCAGCAGCGGACGCAACACCGGGGAGCTGTTTTTT. Protein product: CASSGRNTGELFF.

This clone was picked up many times. The rearrangement links TRBV30 to TRBJ1-1, with unresolved D. Germline V gene sequence: CDR1 GTSNPN, CDR2 SVGIG (reference sequence). The CDR3 sequence is 13 residues long. V lost 0 bases to trimming and J lost 0 bases, with 5 bases between them. The CDR3 spells CAWSVLLNTEAFF. CDR3 bases: TGTGCCTGGAGTGTACTCCTGAACACTGAAGCTTTCTTT.

This chain uses TRBV20-1 with TRBJ2-7; a weak D match, TRBD2 (6 bases). The germline gives CDR1 DFQATT, CDR2 SNEGSKA (reference sequence). Trimming took 0 bases from V and 5 from J, leaving 17 bases between them. The CDR3 runs 15 residues. The CDR3 region is CSAREGGGGAHEQYF. CDR3 sequence (DNA): TGCAGTGCTAGAGAGGGGGGTGGAGGGGCCCACGAGCAGTACTTC.

This clone showed up just a few times. A much bigger clone sits one base away, suggesting this may be a read error. The V and J genes are TRBV6-1 and TRBJ2-1, with D uncertain. Looked up from germline, CDR1 is MNHNS and CDR2 is SASEGT. The ends were cut back, 5 bases at V and 8 bases at J, with 4 bases in the middle. This CDR3 has 10 amino acids. Here the CDR3 DNA reads TGTGCCAGCAGTATGTATGAGCAGTTCTTC. It codes for CASSMYEQFF.

The chain combines TRBV7-9 with TRBJ2-5; D possibly corresponds to TRBD2 (6 bases). This CDR3 comprises 14 residues. The germline V gene has CDR1 SEHNR and CDR2 FQNEAQ (reference sequence). V was pared by 5 bases and J by 5 bases, with 15 bases between. CDR3 amino acids: CASSRDFLGETQYF. CDR3 in DNA: TGTGCCAGCAGCCGGGACTTCCTTGGGGAGACCCAGTACTTC. The whole variable domain, remainder taken from reference TRBV7-9 and TRBJ2-5, is DTGVSQNPRHKITKRGQNVTFRCDPISEHNRLYWYRQTLGQGPEFLTYFQNEAQLEKSRLLSDRFSAERPKGSFSTLEIQRTEQGDSAMYLCASSRDFLGETQYFGPGTRLLVL.

This clone showed up just a few times. Other DNA sequences within the sample encode an identical CDR3. This chain links TRBV18 with TRBJ1-6, with TRBD1 matching 7 bases. The trim removed 2 bases at V and 7 bases at J, leaving 8 bases unmatched. The CDR3 totals 16 residues. CDR1 is KGHSH, CDR2 LQKENI, per germline. The CDR3 reads CASSPGKLGGNSPLHF. The CDR3 bases are TGTGCCAGCTCACCAGGCAAACTAGGGGGCAATTCACCCCTCCACTTT.

This clone was detected many times. CDR3: CASSAVGISYNEQFF. CDR3 coding DNA: TGTGCCAGCAGCGCGGTCGGGATATCCTACAATGAGCAGTTCTTC. This chain uses TRBV9 with TRBJ2-1; possible D gene TRBD2, 5 bases. V shed 3 bases and J shed 1 base, with 11 bases lying between them. CDR1 and CDR2 (germline): SGDLS, YYNGEE. CDR3 length: 15 residues.

This clone has at least ten counts. The chain couples TRBV7-3 to TRBJ2-1; weak D call: TRBD1 (5 bases). Germline CDR1 SGHTA, CDR2 FQGTGA. This CDR3 has 13 amino acids. Trimming pared 3 bases from V and 4 bases from J, leaving 7 bases between. The CDR3 nucleotides are TGTGCCAGCAGCTTTCCAGGGTACAATGAGCAGTTCTTC. Protein: CASSFPGYNEQFF.

This clone was counted a few times. The CDR3 nucleotides read TGTGCCAGCAGTGCTCCAGGGACTAGCACAGATACGCAGTATTTT. Translation gives CASSAPGTSTDTQYF. The gene calls are TRBV28 and TRBJ2-3; D might be TRBD2 (6 bases). This CDR3 is 15 amino acids long. Trimming took 5 bases from V and 0 from J, leaving 12 bases between them. Germline V gene sequence: CDR1 MDHEN, CDR2 SYDVKM.

This clone has a count of ten or more. This chain joins TRBV30 and TRBJ1-6; TRBD1 might be the D (5 bases). The CDR3 contains 13 residues. Germline CDR1 and CDR2: GTSNPN and SVGIG (reference sequence). V lost 3 bases and J 2 bases, leaving 5 bases between the germline ends. This CDR3 reads CAWRTAYNSPLHF. The CDR3 DNA is TGTGCCTGGAGGACAGCCTATAATTCACCCCTCCACTTT.

This clone was seen many times. The chain uses TRBV7-2 and TRBJ2-5, with D hard to call. CDR3 length: 12 amino acids. Trimming stripped 2 bases from V and 5 bases from J, with 6 bases between. Germline assignment: CDR1 SGHTA and CDR2 FQGNSA. The CDR3, as DNA: TGTGCCAGCAGCTTACAGCGCGAGACCCAGTACTTC. Its protein is CASSLQRETQYF.